Below, one TCR beta chain is given with its context. The data stem from a study of blood T cell repertoires in COVID-19. Across the study: The samples span acute and convalescent COVID-19 from the United States, Italy and Spain. T cells, B-cell-depleted T cells, or PBMCs supplied cDNA or gDNA.

CDR1 is ENHRY and CDR2 is SYGVKD in the germline V gene. The CDR3 sequence is 14 residues long. V shed 6 bases and J shed 3 bases, with 14 bases lying between them. In the authors' workflow: Amplification with reference gene primers provided the estimates of nucleated cell counts. Sequenced by immunoSEQ multiplex PCR; TCRdb stores in-frame clones only, minus some. V, J and clone size derive from that table, while D and trimming were established from the DNA sequence. The sample shows roughly 120,000 clones, 84% of them seen only once. This sequence originates from a woman aged 45-60 years with acute or convalescent COVID-19. The chain couples TRBV10-3 to TRBJ1-2, with D possibly being TRBD1 (5 bases). Source material: peripheral blood. Here the CDR3 reads CAIRDVQVDYGYTF. The CDR3 nucleotides read TGTGCCATCAGGGACGTACAGGTCGACTATGGCTACACCTTC.